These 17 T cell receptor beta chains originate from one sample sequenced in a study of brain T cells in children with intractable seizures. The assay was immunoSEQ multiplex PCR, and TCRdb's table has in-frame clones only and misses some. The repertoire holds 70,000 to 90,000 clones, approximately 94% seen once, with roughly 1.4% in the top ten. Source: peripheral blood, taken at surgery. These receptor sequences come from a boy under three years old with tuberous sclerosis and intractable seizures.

The DNA of the CDR3 is TGCAGCGTTGGGAACCTTTGGGGGTACGAGCAGTACTTC. Protein sequence: CSVGNLWGYEQYF. The chain links TRBV29-1 to TRBJ2-7; D may correspond to TRBD1 or TRBD2 (5 bases each). From germline, CDR1 is SQVTM and CDR2 ANQGSEA. The ends were cut back, 4 bases at V and 4 bases at J, with 14 bases in the middle. The CDR3 runs 13 residues.

This CDR3 is CATSSSWQNTEAFF. The CDR3 DNA sequence: TGTGCCACCAGCAGTAGTTGGCAGAACACTGAAGCTTTCTTT. The V call is TRBV15, the J call TRBJ1-1; D not resolved. From germline, CDR1 is LNHNV and CDR2 YYDKDF (reference sequence). CDR3 length: 14 amino acids. V shed 3 bases and J shed 1 base, with 9 bases lying between them.

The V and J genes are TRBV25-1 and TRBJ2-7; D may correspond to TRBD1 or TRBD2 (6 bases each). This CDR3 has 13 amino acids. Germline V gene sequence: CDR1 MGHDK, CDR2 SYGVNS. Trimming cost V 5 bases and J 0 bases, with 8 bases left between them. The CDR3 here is CASSRGHSYEQYF. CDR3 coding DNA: TGTGCCAGCAGTCGGGGGCACTCCTACGAGCAGTACTTC.

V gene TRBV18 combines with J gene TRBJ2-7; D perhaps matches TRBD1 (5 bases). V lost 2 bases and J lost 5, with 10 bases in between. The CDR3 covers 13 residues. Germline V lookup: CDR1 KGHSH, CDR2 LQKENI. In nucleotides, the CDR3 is TGTGCCAGCTCACCAGGGGCCCCGAACGAGCAGTACTTC. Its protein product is CASSPGAPNEQYF.

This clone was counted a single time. CDR3 nucleotides: TGTGCCAGCAGCTTAGAAGCGGGGACTGAAGCTTTCTTT. This codes for CASSLEAGTEAFF. This chain joins TRBV7-9 and TRBJ1-1; D is ambiguous. This CDR3 is built from 13 residues. Germline CDR1 and CDR2: SEHNR and FQNEAQ (reference sequence). V was trimmed by 1 base and J by 5 bases, leaving 8 bases between them. The full variable domain, in which reference TRBV7-9 and TRBJ1-1 provide the parts outside the CDR3, is DTGVSQNPRHKITKRGQNVTFRCDPISEHNRLYWYRQTLGQGPEFLTYFQNEAQLEKSRLLSDRFSAERPKGSFSTLEIQRTEQGDSAMYLCASSLEAGTEAFFGQGTRLTVV.

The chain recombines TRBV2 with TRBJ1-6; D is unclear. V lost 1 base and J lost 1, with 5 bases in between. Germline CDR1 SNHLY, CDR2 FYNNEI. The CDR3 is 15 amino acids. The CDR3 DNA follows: TGTGCCAGCAGTGAAGAGGGTTCCTATAATTCACCCCTCCACTTT. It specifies CASSEEGSYNSPLHF.

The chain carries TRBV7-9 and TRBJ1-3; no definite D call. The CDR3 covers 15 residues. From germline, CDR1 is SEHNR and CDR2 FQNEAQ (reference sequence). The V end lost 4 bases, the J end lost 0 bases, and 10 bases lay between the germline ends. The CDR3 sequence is CASSSGKGSGNTIYF. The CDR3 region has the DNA TGTGCCAGCAGCTCCGGGAAAGGCTCTGGAAACACCATATATTTT.

This CDR3 is CASSEPARLETQYF. The DNA of the CDR3 is TGTGCCAGCAGTGAACCGGCCAGGCTTGAGACCCAGTACTTC. The rearrangement links TRBV25-1 to TRBJ2-5; D is unresolved. Germline CDR1 reads MGHDK; CDR2 reads SYGVNS. With 2 bases removed from V and 5 bases from J, the gap between germline ends came to 12 bases. The CDR3 length is 14 residues.

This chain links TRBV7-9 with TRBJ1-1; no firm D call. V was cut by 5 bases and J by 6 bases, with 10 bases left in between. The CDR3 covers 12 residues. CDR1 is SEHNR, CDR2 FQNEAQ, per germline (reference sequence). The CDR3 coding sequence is TGTGCCAGCAGCCCACGGGTGTCTGAAGCTTTCTTT. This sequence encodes CASSPRVSEAFF.

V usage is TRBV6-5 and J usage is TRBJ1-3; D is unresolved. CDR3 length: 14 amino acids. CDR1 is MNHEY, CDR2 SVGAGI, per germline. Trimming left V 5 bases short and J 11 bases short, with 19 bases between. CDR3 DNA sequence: TGTGCCAGCAGTCTGGACCGCTCCGGTGGTGCCATATATTTT. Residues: CASSLDRSGGAIYF.

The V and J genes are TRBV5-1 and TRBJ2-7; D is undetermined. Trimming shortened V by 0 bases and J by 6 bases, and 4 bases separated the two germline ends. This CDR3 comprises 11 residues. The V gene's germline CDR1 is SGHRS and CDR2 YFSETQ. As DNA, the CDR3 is TGCGCCAGCAGCTTGGGGGGCGAGCAGTACTTC. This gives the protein CASSLGGEQYF. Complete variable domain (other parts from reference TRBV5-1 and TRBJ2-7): KAGVTQTPRYLIKTRGQQVTLSCSPISGHRSVSWYQQTPGQGLQFLFEYFSETQRNKGNFPGRFSGRQFSNSRSEMNVSTLELGDSALYLCASSLGGEQYFGPGTRLTVT.

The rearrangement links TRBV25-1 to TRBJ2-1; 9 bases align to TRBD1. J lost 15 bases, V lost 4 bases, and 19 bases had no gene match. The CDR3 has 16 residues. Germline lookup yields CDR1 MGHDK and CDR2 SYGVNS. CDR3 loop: CASSGTRPGQGIDRFF. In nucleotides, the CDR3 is TGTGCCAGCAGTGGGACCCGACCGGGACAGGGTATTGATCGGTTCTTC.

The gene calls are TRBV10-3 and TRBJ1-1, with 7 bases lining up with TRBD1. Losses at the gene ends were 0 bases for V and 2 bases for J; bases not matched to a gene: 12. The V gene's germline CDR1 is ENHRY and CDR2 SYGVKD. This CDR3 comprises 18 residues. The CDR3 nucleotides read TGTGCCATCAGTGAGTCGAAGGGACAGCATGACTACAACACTGAAGCTTTCTTT. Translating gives CAISESKGQHDYNTEAFF.

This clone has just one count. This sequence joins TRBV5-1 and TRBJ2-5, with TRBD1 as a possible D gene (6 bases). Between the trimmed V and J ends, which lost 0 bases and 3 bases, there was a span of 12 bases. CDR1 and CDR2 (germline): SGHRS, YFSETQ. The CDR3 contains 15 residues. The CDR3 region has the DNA TGCGCCAGCAGCTTGGCGGGCAGGGGTGAAGAGACCCAGTACTTC. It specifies CASSLAGRGEETQYF.

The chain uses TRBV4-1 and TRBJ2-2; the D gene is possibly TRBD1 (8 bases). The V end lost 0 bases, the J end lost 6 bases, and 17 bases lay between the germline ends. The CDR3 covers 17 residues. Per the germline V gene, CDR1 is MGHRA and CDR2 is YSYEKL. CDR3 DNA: TGCGCCAGCAGCCAAGATCGAAACAGGGGGGGCCCCGGGGAGCTGTTTTTT. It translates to CASSQDRNRGGPGELFF.

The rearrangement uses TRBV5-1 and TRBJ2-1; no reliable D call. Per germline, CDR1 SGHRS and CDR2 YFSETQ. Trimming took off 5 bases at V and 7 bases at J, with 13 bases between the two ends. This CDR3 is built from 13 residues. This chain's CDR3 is CASSPMGWNEQFF. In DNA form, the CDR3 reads TGCGCCAGCAGTCCGATGGGGTGGAATGAGCAGTTCTTC. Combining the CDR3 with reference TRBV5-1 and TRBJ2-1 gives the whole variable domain KAGVTQTPRYLIKTRGQQVTLSCSPISGHRSVSWYQQTPGQGLQFLFEYFSETQRNKGNFPGRFSGRQFSNSRSEMNVSTLELGDSALYLCASSPMGWNEQFFGPGTRLTVL.

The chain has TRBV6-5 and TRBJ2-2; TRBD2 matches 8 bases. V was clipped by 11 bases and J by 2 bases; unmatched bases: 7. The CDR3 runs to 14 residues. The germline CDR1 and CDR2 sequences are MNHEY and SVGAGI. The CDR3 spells CAGKRGTNTGELFF. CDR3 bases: TGTGCCGGCAAGCGGGGGACAAACACCGGGGAGCTGTTTTTT.